The entry that follows covers one T cell receptor (beta chain) sequence. Per the study methods: Reference gene primers were amplified, and this amplification served to estimate nucleated cell counts. Generated by immunoSEQ multiplex PCR, the TCRdb table keeps only in-frame clones and is missing some. The D gene and trimming were derived from the DNA, and the V and J assignments and clone size from that table. The sample has over 150,000 clones, approximately 83% seen once. These data come from a study of blood T cell repertoires in COVID-19. Study information: The United States, Italy and Spain supplied acute and convalescent COVID-19 samples.

The CDR3 sequence is 14 residues long. The J segment lost 11 bases and the V segment lost 6 bases, leaving 11 bases of the junction unmatched. Germline values: CDR1 SNHLY, CDR2 FYNNEI. The sequenced material came from peripheral blood. The sequence came from an older woman with acute or convalescent COVID-19. This chain uses TRBV2 with TRBJ1-5, with 9 bases fitting TRBD1. CDR3 coding DNA: TGTGCCAGCAGACCCCGGACAGGGGATTCAGCCCAGCATTTT. This gives the protein CASRPRTGDSAQHF.